Listed below are T cell receptor beta chains from one sample, sequenced in a study of technical replicates of blood from several donors. Assay: immunoSEQ multiplex PCR; the TCRdb copy retains only in-frame clones and omits some. The sample carries almost 65,000 clones, roughly 86% recorded once. Sequencing was done on a sample of PBMCs. These receptors all stem from a human donor in good health. Some clones in this sample may be carry-over from other donors' samples. CDR3s include the opening cysteine and the closing phenylalanine or tryptophan. Each record gives: CDR3 DNA, CDR3 protein, D gene, clone size, V gene, J gene. A D gene is named only where the DNA matches it firmly. Some rows have no size entry. The others give once, few or many, or a class for an expanded clone.

CDR3nt: TGTGCCAGCAGCCGTAGTGTATACGAGCAGTACTTC
CDR3aa: CASSRSVYEQYF
d_gene: NA
abundance: NA
v_gene: TRBV11-1
j_gene: TRBJ2-7

CDR3nt: TGTGCCAGCAGCGACGGGACAGGGCCGGGTGAGCAGTTCTTC
CDR3aa: CASSDGTGPGEQFF
d_gene: TRBD1
abundance: NA
v_gene: TRBV9
j_gene: TRBJ2-1

CDR3nt: TGTGCCAGCAGTGTTGGGGACAGGGGGGGCAATGAGCAGTTCTTC
CDR3aa: CASSVGDRGGNEQFF
d_gene: TRBD1
abundance: NA
v_gene: TRBV6-1
j_gene: TRBJ2-1

CDR3nt: TGCGCCAGCCCTCTCCGGGACATTTTGGAAGGCTACACCTTC
CDR3aa: CASPLRDILEGYTF
d_gene: NA
abundance: NA
v_gene: TRBV10-1
j_gene: TRBJ1-2

CDR3nt: TGTGCCAGCAGCCAATGGACAGCGTACGAGCAGTACTTC
CDR3aa: CASSQWTAYEQYF
d_gene: NA
abundance: NA
v_gene: TRBV7-2
j_gene: TRBJ2-7

CDR3nt: TGTGCCAGCAGAATCCGGGGTTCGTCCTACGAGCAGTACTTC
CDR3aa: CASRIRGSSYEQYF
d_gene: NA
abundance: NA
v_gene: TRBV2
j_gene: TRBJ2-7

CDR3nt: TGCGCCAGCAGTCAAAAGGAGAGGACAGGGAAGTCCCAAGAGACCCAGTACTTC
CDR3aa: CASSQKERTGKSQETQYF
d_gene: TRBD1
abundance: NA
v_gene: TRBV23-1
j_gene: TRBJ2-5

CDR3nt: TGTGCCAGCAGCTCTCAGCGGGGGGGCCCGGAGACCCAGTACTTC
CDR3aa: CASSSQRGGPETQYF
d_gene: TRBD2
abundance: NA
v_gene: TRBV7-3
j_gene: TRBJ2-5

CDR3nt: TGTGCCAGCAGCTTTAGCGGGGGGTCGTCCTACGAGCAGTACTTC
CDR3aa: CASSFSGGSSYEQYF
d_gene: TRBD2
abundance: NA
v_gene: TRBV7-8
j_gene: TRBJ2-7

CDR3nt: TGTGCCAGCAGCGTCGGACAGGGGGTGACAGATACGCAGTATTTT
CDR3aa: CASSVGQGVTDTQYF
d_gene: TRBD1
abundance: NA
v_gene: TRBV9
j_gene: TRBJ2-3

CDR3nt: TGCACCAGCAGCCAAGGATGCGGGGGGCCCCTAAGGAGCACAGATACGCAGTATTTT
CDR3aa: CTSSQGCGGPLRSTDTQYF
d_gene: NA
abundance: NA
v_gene: TRBV1
j_gene: TRBJ2-3

CDR3nt: TGTGCCAGCAGCCTCCGGACAGATACGCAGTATTTT
CDR3aa: CASSLRTDTQYF
d_gene: NA
abundance: NA
v_gene: TRBV5-4
j_gene: TRBJ2-3

CDR3nt: TGTGCCAGCAGCATTAGCGGGGGGGCAGTGACCTACGAGCAGTACTTC
CDR3aa: CASSISGGAVTYEQYF
d_gene: TRBD2
abundance: NA
v_gene: TRBV5-6
j_gene: TRBJ2-7

CDR3nt: TGTGCCATCGGGAGCCAGGGGGCAGCTAATGAAAAACTGTTTTTT
CDR3aa: CAIGSQGAANEKLFF
d_gene: TRBD1
abundance: NA
v_gene: TRBV10-3
j_gene: TRBJ1-4

CDR3nt: TGCGCCAGCAGCTTTGACGGGTACTCCTATAATTCACCCCTCCACTTT
CDR3aa: CASSFDGYSYNSPLHF
d_gene: NA
abundance: once
v_gene: TRBV5-1
j_gene: TRBJ1-6

CDR3nt: TGTGCCAGCAGCTCCCAACACCTGGCTGAAGCTTTCTTT
CDR3aa: CASSSQHLAEAFF
d_gene: NA
abundance: NA
v_gene: TRBV7-9
j_gene: TRBJ1-1

CDR3nt: TGTGCTAGTGGTTCGAGTGCCGGGGAGCTGTTTTTT
CDR3aa: CASGSSAGELFF
d_gene: NA
abundance: NA
v_gene: TRBV12-5
j_gene: TRBJ2-2

CDR3nt: TGTGCCAGCTCCGGACAGGGGACCTACGAGCAGTACTTC
CDR3aa: CASSGQGTYEQYF
d_gene: TRBD1
abundance: once
v_gene: TRBV18
j_gene: TRBJ2-7

CDR3nt: TGTGCCAGTACCCTTCTGTGGAACAGTAATAATTCACCCCTCCACTTT
CDR3aa: CASTLLWNSNNSPLHF
d_gene: NA
abundance: NA
v_gene: TRBV19
j_gene: TRBJ1-6

CDR3nt: TGTGCCAGCAGCTTAGGGGGAGATGAGCAGTTCTTC
CDR3aa: CASSLGGDEQFF
d_gene: NA
abundance: once
v_gene: TRBV7-6
j_gene: TRBJ2-1

CDR3nt: TGTGCCAGTCGACTAGCGGGAAACACCGGGGAGCTGTTTTTT
CDR3aa: CASRLAGNTGELFF
d_gene: TRBD2
abundance: NA
v_gene: TRBV7-3
j_gene: TRBJ2-2

CDR3nt: TGCGCCAGCAGCTTGGATTCCCTGGAAGCTTTCTTT
CDR3aa: CASSLDSLEAFF
d_gene: NA
abundance: NA
v_gene: TRBV5-1
j_gene: TRBJ1-1

CDR3nt: TGTGCCAGCAGATACCCACGGGACAGGGGCCCTGGCTACACCTTC
CDR3aa: CASRYPRDRGPGYTF
d_gene: TRBD1
abundance: NA
v_gene: TRBV5-8
j_gene: TRBJ1-2

CDR3nt: TGTGCCACCAGCACCCCCCCGGGGGGGGTCGATACGCAGTATTTT
CDR3aa: CATSTPPGGVDTQYF
d_gene: TRBD2
abundance: NA
v_gene: TRBV15
j_gene: TRBJ2-3

CDR3nt: TGCGCCAGCAGCCCGAGCGGGGCCTACAATGAGCAGTTCTTC
CDR3aa: CASSPSGAYNEQFF
d_gene: TRBD2
abundance: few
v_gene: TRBV5-1
j_gene: TRBJ2-1

CDR3nt: TGTGCCAGCAGCTTGAGCACAGGATTCTACGAGCAGTACTTC
CDR3aa: CASSLSTGFYEQYF
d_gene: NA
abundance: NA
v_gene: TRBV5-4
j_gene: TRBJ2-7

CDR3nt: TGTGCCAGCAGTAACAGGGTAAATGAGCAGTTCTTC
CDR3aa: CASSNRVNEQFF
d_gene: NA
abundance: NA
v_gene: TRBV2
j_gene: TRBJ2-1

CDR3nt: TGTGCCAGCAGTGAAGCGGGGGGACTTGTCAGGAGTACCATATATTTT
CDR3aa: CASSEAGGLVRSTIYF
d_gene: NA
abundance: few
v_gene: TRBV6-1
j_gene: TRBJ1-3

CDR3nt: TGTGCCAGCAGCCACGGGACAGGTAGTATAGATGAGCAGTTCTTC
CDR3aa: CASSHGTGSIDEQFF
d_gene: TRBD1
abundance: NA
v_gene: TRBV11-1
j_gene: TRBJ2-1

CDR3nt: TGTGCCAGCAGTTACGGACTAGCGACCGGGGAGCTGTTTTTT
CDR3aa: CASSYGLATGELFF
d_gene: TRBD2
abundance: NA
v_gene: TRBV27
j_gene: TRBJ2-2

CDR3nt: TGTGCCAGCGGTTTCGGGTCCCAAGAGACCCAGTACTTC
CDR3aa: CASGFGSQETQYF
d_gene: NA
abundance: NA
v_gene: TRBV6-5
j_gene: TRBJ2-5

CDR3nt: TGCGCCAGCAGCCCTGCGACTAGCGGGAGATACACAGATACGCAGTATTTT
CDR3aa: CASSPATSGRYTDTQYF
d_gene: TRBD2
abundance: once
v_gene: TRBV5-1
j_gene: TRBJ2-3

CDR3nt: TGTGCCAGCAGCCAAAACCTCTTAAACACAGTTTACAATGAGCAGTTCTTC
CDR3aa: CASSQNLLNTVYNEQFF
d_gene: NA
abundance: NA
v_gene: TRBV13
j_gene: TRBJ2-1

CDR3nt: TGCGCCAGCAGCCAGAGTAGTAGCACAGATACGCAGTATTTT
CDR3aa: CASSQSSSTDTQYF
d_gene: NA
abundance: NA
v_gene: TRBV4-3
j_gene: TRBJ2-3

CDR3nt: TGTGCCAGCAGTCGCCTCTTCGGACAGGGGCATGGCTACACCTTC
CDR3aa: CASSRLFGQGHGYTF
d_gene: TRBD1
abundance: NA
v_gene: TRBV27
j_gene: TRBJ1-2

CDR3nt: TGTGCCAGCAGCTCGCCGGCGGGTGCTGAAGCTTTCTTT
CDR3aa: CASSSPAGAEAFF
d_gene: NA
abundance: once
v_gene: TRBV7-9
j_gene: TRBJ1-1

CDR3nt: TGTGCCAGCAGCTCACAAGGAGGGACTAGCGGGAACACCGGGGAGCTGTTTTTT
CDR3aa: CASSSQGGTSGNTGELFF
d_gene: TRBD2
abundance: NA
v_gene: TRBV7-3
j_gene: TRBJ2-2

CDR3nt: TGTGCCACCAGCAGAGGCGGACAGCGAAAGTACTTC
CDR3aa: CATSRGGQRKYF
d_gene: NA
abundance: NA
v_gene: TRBV15
j_gene: TRBJ2-7

CDR3nt: TGTGCCAGCAGCCAAGGATCGAGCGGGGGGGGCGGTACGCAGTATTTT
CDR3aa: CASSQGSSGGGGTQYF
d_gene: TRBD2
abundance: NA
v_gene: TRBV4-2
j_gene: TRBJ2-3

CDR3nt: TGCGCCAGCAGCTTCCTAGCGGGAGCCTACAATGAGCAGTTCTTC
CDR3aa: CASSFLAGAYNEQFF
d_gene: TRBD2
abundance: NA
v_gene: TRBV5-1
j_gene: TRBJ2-1

CDR3nt: TGTGCCAGCAGCCCGCGGGGGTCGGGGGGAGAGACCCAGTACTTC
CDR3aa: CASSPRGSGGETQYF
d_gene: TRBD2
abundance: NA
v_gene: TRBV7-2
j_gene: TRBJ2-5

CDR3nt: TGTGCCAGCAGCACAGGTCCGGGCGATGGCAATCAGCCCCAGCATTTT
CDR3aa: CASSTGPGDGNQPQHF
d_gene: NA
abundance: NA
v_gene: TRBV5-5
j_gene: TRBJ1-5

CDR3nt: TGTGCCATCTCGGGACAGCTTAGTAACTATGGCTACACCTTC
CDR3aa: CAISGQLSNYGYTF
d_gene: TRBD1
abundance: NA
v_gene: TRBV10-3
j_gene: TRBJ1-2

CDR3nt: TGTGCTAGTGGTTTGGGGTGGGTGGCGGTCGGTCCTGGGGATACGCAGTATTTT
CDR3aa: CASGLGWVAVGPGDTQYF
d_gene: NA
abundance: NA
v_gene: TRBV12-5
j_gene: TRBJ2-3

CDR3nt: TGCGCCAGCAGCCCGGAGAGACTAGTCATTACCGGGGAGCTGTTTTTT
CDR3aa: CASSPERLVITGELFF
d_gene: NA
abundance: NA
v_gene: TRBV5-1
j_gene: TRBJ2-2

CDR3nt: TGTGCCAGCAGCCCGGGAAACACCGGGGAGCTGTTTTTT
CDR3aa: CASSPGNTGELFF
d_gene: NA
abundance: NA
v_gene: TRBV5-4
j_gene: TRBJ2-2